This T cell receptor (beta chain) was recorded in a study of blood T cells in healthy people across ages. Study results and caveats: Both naive CD4+ cell counts and diversity were greater in long-lived donors than in aged donors. Strongly correlated with naive T cell percentage was TCR beta diversity. Measured against age, TCR beta diversity per million T cells decreased in a roughly linear manner.

Using a J-beta primer mix together with a sample-barcoded 5' primer, a second PCR was run for 7 to 11 cycles. Sequencing of every sample gave 3 million or more CDR3-containing paired-end reads. Each CDR3 protein gets one entry after TCRdb re-called the 5' RACE reads with MiXCR. This sample carries over a million distinct CDR3 sequences, roughly 40% of them seen once, and the ten largest clones take roughly 7.9%. This clonotype was seen a few times. What it binds is not known. This CDR3 has 18 residues. J lost 7 bases, V lost 5 bases, and 18 bases had no gene match. Per germline, CDR1 MNHEY and CDR2 SMNVEV (reference sequence).

The rearrangement links TRBV27 to TRBJ2-1, with TRBD1 matching over 9 bases. The sequence came from a young woman in good health. Sequencing was done on a sample of blood. The CDR3 DNA reads TGTGCCAGCAGTCGCCTAAACTCGGGACAGGGTGGTTTAAATGAGCAGTTCTTC. This gives the protein CASSRLNSGQGGLNEQFF.